The clone carrying this T cell receptor (beta chain) was counted at least ten times. These data originate in a study of T cells in Graves' hyperthyroidism and ophthalmopathy. Disease duration was under 3 months in the ophthalmopathy patients, who also had a Clinical Activity Score of at least 3 and a NOSPECS grade of at least 4. RNA transcripts served as the template for amplifying TCR beta CDR3 regions. The HTBI set primed first-round TCR CDR3 RT-PCR. One entry per CDR3 protein, called by TCRdb with MiXCR from the multiplex PCR reads. The sample contains about 520,000 distinct CDR3 sequences, around a quarter of which appear only once. The CDR3 contains 13 residues. CDR1 SNHLY and CDR2 FYNNEI come from the germline V gene. V was clipped by 8 bases and J by 3 bases, with 11 bases between them.

Input material: blood. The receptor was isolated from a woman in her 30s with Graves' ophthalmopathy. The chain links TRBV2 to TRBJ1-5, with D perhaps TRBD1 (5 bases). CDR3 nucleotide sequence: TGTGCCAGCGGTAGGGACCTCAATCAGCCCCAGCATTTT. Its protein product is CASGRDLNQPQHF.